This T cell receptor beta chain originates from a study of OX40 agonist ivuxolimab in advanced cancers. Sequenced by immunoSEQ multiplex PCR; TCRdb stores in-frame clones only, minus some. The data show just under 65,000 clones, almost 85% seen once. The V end lost 6 bases, the J end lost 1 base, and 12 bases lay between the germline ends. Germline V lookup: CDR1 SGHTA, CDR2 FQGNSA. The CDR3 is 14 amino acids. The TCR was taken from an adult with an advanced solid tumor such as melanoma, head and neck, liver or kidney cancer. The chain couples TRBV7-2 to TRBJ1-2; D is undetermined. Sequenced here: CD4+ or CD8+ T cells sorted from blood, sampled in a trial of the OX40 agonist ivuxolimab. CDR3 nucleotides: TGTGCCAGCAGTACCTCCGGGGTTAACTATGGCTACACCTTC. It encodes CASSTSGVNYGYTF.